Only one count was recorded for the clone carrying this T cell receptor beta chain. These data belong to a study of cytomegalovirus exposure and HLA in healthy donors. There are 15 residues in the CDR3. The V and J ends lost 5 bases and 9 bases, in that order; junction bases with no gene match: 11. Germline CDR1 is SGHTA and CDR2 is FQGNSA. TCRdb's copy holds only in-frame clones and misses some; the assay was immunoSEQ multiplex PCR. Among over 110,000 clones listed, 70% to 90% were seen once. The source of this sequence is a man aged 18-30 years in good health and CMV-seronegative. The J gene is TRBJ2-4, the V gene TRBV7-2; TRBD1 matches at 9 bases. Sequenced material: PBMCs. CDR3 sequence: CASSLTTGGPGIQYF. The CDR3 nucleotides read TGTGCCAGCAGCCTCACCACAGGGGGCCCGGGCATTCAGTACTTC.